This T cell receptor beta chain emerged from a study of T-cell reconstitution after alpha-beta-depleted transplantation in children. The sample holds many counts of this clonotype. Antigen: not known. Study results and limitations: For some patients, TCRbeta diversity was high at day 60 because of recipient T cells and thymic progenitors that survived. T-cell counts and diversity were attributed mostly to newly produced T cells one year after transplant. About two months after transplant, alpha-beta T cells reportedly came from several hundred expanded graft clones.

Unique molecular identifiers were incorporated when the TCRbeta library was constructed. Via MiXCR, TCRdb re-called the PCR reads, giving one row per CDR3 protein. Among over 200,000 distinct CDR3 sequences listed, approximately 11% were seen once. The sequence came from a child under two years old with acute myeloid leukemia, due to receive a stem cell transplant. Sample: PBMCs, taken before TCRalphabeta/CD19-depleted stem cell transplant.

The CDR3 reads CASRGGDFNNEQFF. CDR3 nucleotide sequence: TGTGCCAGCAGGGGGGGGGACTTTAACAATGAGCAGTTCTTC. The genes are TRBV12-3 or TRBV12-4 and TRBJ2-1, with 7 bases that match TRBD2. Losses at the gene ends were 6 bases for V and 5 bases for J; bases not matched to a gene: 7. The CDR3 is 14 residues long.